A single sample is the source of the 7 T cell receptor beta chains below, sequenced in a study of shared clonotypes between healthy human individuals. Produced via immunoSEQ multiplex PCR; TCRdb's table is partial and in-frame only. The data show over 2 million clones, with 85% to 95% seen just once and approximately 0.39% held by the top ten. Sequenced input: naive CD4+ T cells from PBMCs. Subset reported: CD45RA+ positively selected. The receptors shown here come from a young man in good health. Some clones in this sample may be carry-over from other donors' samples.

DNA of the CDR3: TGCGCCAGCAGCACAGGAGGGTTAGCTAACTATGGCTACACCTTC. Amino acids: CASSTGGLANYGYTF. This chain connects TRBV5-1 to TRBJ1-2; tentatively, D is TRBD1 (5 bases). From germline, CDR1 is SGHRS and CDR2 YFSETQ. This CDR3 is 15 amino acids long. V dropped 4 bases and J dropped 0 bases, with 13 bases sitting between them.

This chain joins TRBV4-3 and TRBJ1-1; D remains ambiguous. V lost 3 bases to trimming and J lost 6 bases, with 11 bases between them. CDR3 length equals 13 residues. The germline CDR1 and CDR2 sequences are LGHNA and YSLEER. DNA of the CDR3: TGCGCCAGCAGCCACCTCCCCCTCTCTGAAGCTTTCTTT. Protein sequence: CASSHLPLSEAFF.

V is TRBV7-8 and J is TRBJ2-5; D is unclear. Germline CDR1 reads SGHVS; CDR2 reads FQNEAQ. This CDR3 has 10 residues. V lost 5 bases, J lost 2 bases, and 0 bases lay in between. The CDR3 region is CASSQETQYF. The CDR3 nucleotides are TGTGCCAGCAGCCAAGAGACCCAGTACTTC.

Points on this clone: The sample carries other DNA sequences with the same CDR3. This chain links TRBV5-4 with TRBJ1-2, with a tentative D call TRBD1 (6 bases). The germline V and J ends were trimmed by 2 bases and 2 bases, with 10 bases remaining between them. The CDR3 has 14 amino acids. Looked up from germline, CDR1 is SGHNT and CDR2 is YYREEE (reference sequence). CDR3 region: CASSLTGTNYGYTF. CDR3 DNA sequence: TGTGCCAGCAGCTTAACAGGGACAAACTATGGCTACACCTTC.

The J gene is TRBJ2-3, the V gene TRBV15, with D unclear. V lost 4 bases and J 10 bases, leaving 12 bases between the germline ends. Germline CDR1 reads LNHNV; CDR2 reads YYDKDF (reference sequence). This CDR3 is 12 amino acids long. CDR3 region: CATSTRAMAQYF. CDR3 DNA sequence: TGTGCCACCAGCACACGGGCTATGGCGCAGTATTTT.

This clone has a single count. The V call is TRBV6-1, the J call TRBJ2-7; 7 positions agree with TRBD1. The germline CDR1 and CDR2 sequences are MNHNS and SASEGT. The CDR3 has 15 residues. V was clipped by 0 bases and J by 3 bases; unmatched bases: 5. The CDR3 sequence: CASSEAGTEGYEQYF. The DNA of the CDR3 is TGTGCCAGCAGTGAAGCCGGGACAGAGGGCTACGAGCAGTACTTC.

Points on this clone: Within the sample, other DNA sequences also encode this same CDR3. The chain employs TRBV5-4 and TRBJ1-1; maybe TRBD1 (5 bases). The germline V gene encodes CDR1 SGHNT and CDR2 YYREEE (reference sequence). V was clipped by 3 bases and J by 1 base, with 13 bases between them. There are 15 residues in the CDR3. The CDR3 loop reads CASSSPGQGNTEAFF. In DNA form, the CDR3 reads TGTGCCAGCAGCTCCCCCGGGCAGGGGAACACTGAAGCTTTCTTT.